The clone carrying this T cell receptor (beta chain) appeared a few times. The antigen is undetermined. Germline is not matched at one junction end, which may reflect a read error. This sample was included in a study of shared clonotypes between healthy human individuals. A deep-level run was used for the assay. In the original workflow: In the immunoSEQ data, sequences were junction-only and lacked quality scores, so filtering differed. The repertoire was sequenced with immunoSEQ multiplex PCR; TCRdb's copy has only in-frame clones and lacks some. V and J calls and clone size are those listed in that table; D and trimming were worked out from the DNA. The sample gives over a million clones, roughly 80% of which show up once; 1.4% is in the top ten. General observations from the study: Naive subsets generally had larger estimated richness than memory subsets. The donor pool, a small one, limited the genetic and exposure-history diversity represented.

Per germline, CDR1 SGHVS and CDR2 FQNEAQ. This CDR3 has 13 residues. This clonotype was obtained from a man between 18 and 29 years old in good health. This sequence joins TRBV7-8 and TRBJ2-7; a possible D gene is TRBD2 (5 bases). The sequenced sample was memory CD4+ T cells sorted from blood. Sample subset: CD45RA-negative fraction. CDR3 protein: CASSLISGISADF. The CDR3, as DNA: TGTGCCAGCAGCTTAATCTCCGGGATCAGCGCGGACTTC.